This T cell receptor (beta chain) was sequenced during a study of PD-1 blockade in classical Hodgkin lymphoma. Sequencing used immunoSEQ multiplex PCR; TCRdb keeps in-frame clones, though not all of them. The sample has 18,000 or so clones, around 83% seen once. Time point reported: newly diagnosed, previously untreated cHL patient sample. Magnetic negative selection served to purify CD4+ T cells out of PBMCs that had been thawed. Concerning this clone itself: The target antigen is unknown.

The V gene lost 1 base and the J gene lost 2 bases, with 12 bases spanning the gap. CDR3 length: 15 residues. Germline CDR1 and CDR2: SGHNT and YYREEE (reference sequence). Findings of the study overall: Although disease activity or prior therapy may be involved, causes of the repertoire differences remain undefined. Newly diagnosed patients had baseline TCR diversity that was reportedly lower than that of healthy donors.

Sequencing was performed on CD4+ T cells from blood. The chain is built from TRBV5-4 and TRBJ1-2; possible D gene TRBD1, 6 bases. This clonotype originated in a human donor with classical Hodgkin lymphoma. The CDR3 is CASSLKGGVNYGYTF. The CDR3 DNA sequence: TGTGCCAGCAGCTTGAAGGGGGGGGTAAACTATGGCTACACCTTC.